The present entry profiles one T cell receptor beta chain with its context. The record originates from a study of T cell responses to AZD1222 COVID-19 vaccine. Profiling relied on immunoSEQ multiplex PCR, and the TCRdb table lists in-frame clones only, not all of them. The sample includes about 90,000 clones, approximately 89% of them seen just once. Here the sequenced sample was peripheral blood, taken 28 days after the second AZD1222 dose. This receptor was taken from an adult who received the AZD1222 COVID-19 vaccine.

The chain's CDR3 is CASSFSGGTYEQYF. CDR3 bases: TGTGCCAGCAGCTTCTCGGGGGGGACGTACGAGCAGTACTTC. This sequence joins TRBV11-1 and TRBJ2-7; TRBD2 aligns across 8 bases. Germline V CDR1 and CDR2: SGHAT, FQDESV (reference sequence). The CDR3 consists of 14 residues. Trimming cost V 3 bases and J 4 bases; bases outside gene matches: 5.